This TCR beta chain was sequenced during a study of shared clonotypes between healthy human individuals. A deep-level run was used for the assay. Data came from immunoSEQ multiplex PCR; TCRdb stores just in-frame clones and leaves some out. The sample has around 2,000,000 clones; 93% are singletons. Terminally differentiated effector memory CD45RA+ cells were excluded by CCR7 positive selection of CD45RO-negative cells. The healthy adult donors were HIV-negative and reported no recent acute infections or vaccinations. This receptor was identified in a man aged 18 to 35 in good health. Some clones in this sample may be carry-over from other donors' samples. Sequencing input: naive CD8+ T cells from PBMCs.

The CDR3 reads CASSPRDRDMNTEAFF. In DNA form, the CDR3 reads TGTGCCAGCAGCCCGAGGGACAGGGACATGAACACTGAAGCTTTCTTT. This chain joins TRBV7-9 and TRBJ1-1, with 9 bases that match TRBD1. Trimming at V came to 5 bases and at J to 0 bases, leaving 7 bases not matched to a gene. The CDR3 is 16 residues long. CDR1 is SEHNR, CDR2 FQNEAQ, per germline (reference sequence).